A single sample is the source of the 11 T cell receptor beta chains below, sequenced in a study of beta chain features in type 1 diabetes. Expressed TCRB transcripts got sequenced, as all isolated RNA was reverse transcribed. Sequenced by immunoSEQ multiplex PCR; TCRdb stores in-frame clones only, minus some. In the table there are under 500,000 clones, over 25% of which are singletons. The sequencing sample was made of naive CD4+ T cells from blood. The receptor set was obtained from a young man in good health.

The chain's CDR3 is CSAAGDPNLTQYF. The CDR3 DNA reads as TGCAGCGCTGCCGGGGACCCAAACCTCACGCAGTATTTT. The chain employs TRBV29-1 and TRBJ2-3, with D perhaps matching TRBD1 or TRBD2 (5 bases each). V lost 7 bases to trimming and J lost 9 bases, with 20 bases between them. The CDR3 has 13 residues. Germline lookup yields CDR1 SQVTM and CDR2 ANQGSEA.

As DNA, the CDR3 is TGTGCCTGGAGTCCCCGGGATTACAATGAGCAGTTCTTC. It translates to CAWSPRDYNEQFF. The chain combines TRBV30 with TRBJ2-1; weak D call: TRBD2 (5 bases). V lost 2 bases to trimming and J lost 4 bases, with 9 bases between them. The CDR3 runs to 13 residues. Germline CDR1 is GTSNPN and CDR2 is SVGIG (reference sequence).

This chain uses TRBV28 with TRBJ2-7; TRBD1 is a possible D gene (5 bases). This CDR3 region has 14 residues. Germline CDR1 MDHEN, CDR2 SYDVKM. Trimming removed 4 bases at V and 5 bases at J, with 15 bases between. For the CDR3, the DNA is TGTGCCAGCAGTTCCTTGGGGCAGGGTGACGAGCAGTACTTC. It is translated as CASSSLGQGDEQYF.

The genes are TRBV5-7 and TRBJ2-7, with D uncertain. TRBV5-7 is reported as an ORF; its role is uncertain. With 5 bases removed from V and 3 bases from J, the gap between germline ends came to 12 bases. This CDR3 is 13 amino acids long. The CDR3 here is CASSQDRIYEQYF. Written as DNA, the CDR3 is TGTGCCAGCAGTCAGGACCGGATCTACGAGCAGTACTTC.

This chain joins TRBV5-1 and TRBJ2-2; tentatively, D is TRBD1 (6 bases). Germline assignment: CDR1 SGHRS and CDR2 YFSETQ. Trimming took 5 bases from V and 6 from J, leaving 11 bases between them. The CDR3 is 13 amino acids. The CDR3 loop reads CASSQTGSGELFF. CDR3 coding DNA: TGCGCCAGCAGTCAAACAGGGTCCGGGGAGCTGTTTTTT.

The rearrangement links TRBV11-2 to TRBJ2-1; D not resolved. CDR1 and CDR2 from the germline V gene are SGHAT and FQNNGV. The V and J ends lost 5 bases and 15 bases respectively, with 17 bases between them. CDR3 length: 12 amino acids. This CDR3 reads CASSGVFAPVFF. The CDR3 DNA reads as TGTGCCAGCAGCGGGGTATTTGCCCCCGTGTTCTTC.

This clone was detected only a few times. The chain employs TRBV5-1 and TRBJ1-5; no firm D call. The V and J ends lost 0 bases and 6 bases respectively, with 7 bases between them. This CDR3 has 13 residues. Germline V gene sequence: CDR1 SGHRS, CDR2 YFSETQ. As DNA, the CDR3 is TGCGCCAGCAGCTTGGATGGGATTCAGCCCCAGCATTTT. Amino acids: CASSLDGIQPQHF.

The gene calls are TRBV7-6 and TRBJ2-1, with 9 bases lining up with TRBD1. CDR1 is SGHVS and CDR2 is FNYEAQ in the germline V gene. Trimming at V came to 3 bases and at J to 8 bases, leaving 8 bases not matched to a gene. There are 15 residues in the CDR3. The CDR3 nucleotides read TGTGCCAGCAGCTTCGGAACCGGGACAGGGCATGAGCAGTTCTTC. Translated: CASSFGTGTGHEQFF.

In its sample, this clone was seen a few times. J is TRBJ2-3 and V is TRBV5-1; no definite D call. CDR3 size: 15 residues. Germline V gene sequence: CDR1 SGHRS, CDR2 YFSETQ. V was shortened by 4 bases and J by 3 bases, with 15 bases between the two germline ends. CDR3 in DNA: TGCGCCAGCAGCGTTTGGAAGGGAAGGACAGATACGCAGTATTTT. It translates to CASSVWKGRTDTQYF.

There are a few counts of this clone. The chain is built from TRBV5-4 and TRBJ2-5; tentatively, D is TRBD1 (5 bases). CDR3 length equals 14 residues. Germline loops: CDR1 SGHNT, CDR2 YYREEE (reference sequence). The ends were cut back, 2 bases at V and 1 base at J, with 9 bases in the middle. CDR3 in DNA: TGTGCCAGCAGCTTAAGCAGGGCCCAAGAGACCCAGTACTTC. Translating gives CASSLSRAQETQYF.

The rearrangement uses TRBV28 and TRBJ1-5; D perhaps matches TRBD1 (5 bases). This CDR3 is 14 amino acids long. Looked up from germline, CDR1 is MDHEN and CDR2 is SYDVKM. Trimming took off 4 bases at V and 5 bases at J, with 12 bases between the two ends. The CDR3 sequence: CASSSWGGYQPQHF. CDR3 bases: TGTGCCAGCAGTTCATGGGGCGGATATCAGCCCCAGCATTTT.